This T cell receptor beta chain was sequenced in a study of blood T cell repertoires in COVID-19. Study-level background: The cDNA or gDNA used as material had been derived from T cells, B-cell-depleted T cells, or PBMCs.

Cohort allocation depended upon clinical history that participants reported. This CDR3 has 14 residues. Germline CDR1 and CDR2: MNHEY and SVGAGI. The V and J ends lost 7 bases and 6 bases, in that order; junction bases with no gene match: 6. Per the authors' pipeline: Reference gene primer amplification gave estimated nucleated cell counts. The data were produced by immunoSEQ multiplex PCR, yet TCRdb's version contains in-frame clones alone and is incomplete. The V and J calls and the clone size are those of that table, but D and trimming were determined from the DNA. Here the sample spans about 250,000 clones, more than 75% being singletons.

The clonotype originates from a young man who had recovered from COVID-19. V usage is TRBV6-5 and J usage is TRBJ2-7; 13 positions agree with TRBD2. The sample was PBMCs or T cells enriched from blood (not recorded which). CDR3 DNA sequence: TGTGCCAGCACTCTACTAGCGGGAGGGCTCGAGCAGTACTTC. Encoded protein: CASTLLAGGLEQYF.